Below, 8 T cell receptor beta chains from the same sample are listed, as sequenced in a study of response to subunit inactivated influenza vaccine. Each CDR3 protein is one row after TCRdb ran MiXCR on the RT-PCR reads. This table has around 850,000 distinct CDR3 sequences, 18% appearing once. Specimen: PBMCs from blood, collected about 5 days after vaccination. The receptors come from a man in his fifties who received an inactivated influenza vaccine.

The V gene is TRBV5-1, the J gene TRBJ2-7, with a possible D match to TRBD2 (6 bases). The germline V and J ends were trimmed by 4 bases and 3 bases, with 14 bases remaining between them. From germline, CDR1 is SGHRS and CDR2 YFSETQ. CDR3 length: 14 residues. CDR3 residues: CASSARNSGYEQYF. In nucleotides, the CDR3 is TGCGCCAGCAGCGCCCGGAATAGCGGCTACGAGCAGTACTTC.

The CDR3 loop reads CATSDSMRVSSYNEQFF. CDR3 nucleotide sequence: TGTGCCACCAGTGATTCTATGAGGGTTAGCTCCTACAATGAGCAGTTCTTC. This chain connects TRBV24-1 to TRBJ2-1; tentative D call: TRBD2 (5 bases). The V gene lost 2 bases and the J gene lost 0 bases, with 13 bases spanning the gap. The CDR3 is 17 residues long. Germline-derived CDR1 and CDR2 are KGHDR and SFDVKD.

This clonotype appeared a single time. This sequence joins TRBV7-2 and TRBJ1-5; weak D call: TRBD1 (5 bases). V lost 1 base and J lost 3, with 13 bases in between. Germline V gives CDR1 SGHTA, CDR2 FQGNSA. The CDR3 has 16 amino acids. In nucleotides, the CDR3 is TGTGCCAGCAGCTTAGTGGGGGGGGGAGCCAATCAGCCCCAGCATTTT. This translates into CASSLVGGGANQPQHF.

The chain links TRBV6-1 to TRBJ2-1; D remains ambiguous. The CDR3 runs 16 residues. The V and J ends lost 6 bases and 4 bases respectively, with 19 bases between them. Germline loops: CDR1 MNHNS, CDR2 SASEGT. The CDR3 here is CASRKERSRSYNEQFF. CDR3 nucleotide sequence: TGTGCCAGCAGGAAAGAGCGCTCCCGGAGTTACAATGAGCAGTTCTTC.

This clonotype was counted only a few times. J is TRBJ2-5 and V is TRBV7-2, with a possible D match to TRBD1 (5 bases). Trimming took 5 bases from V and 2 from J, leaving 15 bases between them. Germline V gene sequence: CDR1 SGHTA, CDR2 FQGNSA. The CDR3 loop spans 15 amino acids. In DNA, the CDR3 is TGTGCCAGCAGCATCCAGGGTGGTAGGCAAGAGACCCAGTACTTC. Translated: CASSIQGGRQETQYF.

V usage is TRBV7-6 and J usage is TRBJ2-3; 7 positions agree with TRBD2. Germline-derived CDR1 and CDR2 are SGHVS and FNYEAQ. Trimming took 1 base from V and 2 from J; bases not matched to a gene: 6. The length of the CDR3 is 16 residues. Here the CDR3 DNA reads TGTGCCAGCAGCTTAGTTGGCGGGGGAGTCACAGATACGCAGTATTTT. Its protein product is CASSLVGGGVTDTQYF.

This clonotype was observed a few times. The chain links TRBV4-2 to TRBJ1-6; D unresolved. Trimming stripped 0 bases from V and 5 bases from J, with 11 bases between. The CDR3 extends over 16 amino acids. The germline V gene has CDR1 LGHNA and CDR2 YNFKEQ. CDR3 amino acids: CASSQDMAPDNSPLHF. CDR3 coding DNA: TGTGCCAGCAGCCAAGATATGGCACCTGATAATTCACCCCTCCACTTT.

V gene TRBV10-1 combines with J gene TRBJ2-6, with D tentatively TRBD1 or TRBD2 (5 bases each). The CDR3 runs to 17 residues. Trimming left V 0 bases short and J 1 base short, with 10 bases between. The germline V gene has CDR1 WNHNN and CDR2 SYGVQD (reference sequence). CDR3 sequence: CASSESWGGSGANVLTF. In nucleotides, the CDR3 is TGCGCCAGCAGTGAGTCGTGGGGCGGGTCTGGGGCCAACGTCCTGACTTTC.